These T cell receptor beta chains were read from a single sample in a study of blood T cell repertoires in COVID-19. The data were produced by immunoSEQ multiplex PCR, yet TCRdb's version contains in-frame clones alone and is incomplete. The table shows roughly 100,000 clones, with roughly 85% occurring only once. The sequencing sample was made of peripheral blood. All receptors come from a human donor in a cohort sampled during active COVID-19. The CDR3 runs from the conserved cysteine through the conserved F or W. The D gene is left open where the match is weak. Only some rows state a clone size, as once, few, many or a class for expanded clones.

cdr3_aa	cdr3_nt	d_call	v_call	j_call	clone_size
CASSFGGEETQYF	TGCGCCAGCAGCTTTGGGGGGGAAGAGACCCAGTACTTC	TRBD2	TRBV5-1	TRBJ2-5	-
CASSEVIRTEAFF	TGTGCCAGCAGTGAAGTTATCCGCACTGAAGCTTTCTTT	-	TRBV6-1	TRBJ1-1	-
CASSLQGPEAFF	TGTGCCAGCAGTCTACAGGGTCCTGAAGCTTTCTTT	-	TRBV28	TRBJ1-1	-
CALAGQANEKLFF	TGTGCCTTGGCGGGACAGGCTAATGAAAAACTGTTTTTT	TRBD1	TRBV30	TRBJ1-4	-
CASSEGTSGNEQFF	TGTGCCAGCAGTGAAGGGACTAGCGGCAATGAGCAGTTCTTC	TRBD2	TRBV2	TRBJ2-1	-
CASSFTVTTEAFF	TGCGCCAGCAGCTTTACAGTCACCACTGAAGCTTTCTTT	-	TRBV5-1	TRBJ1-1	-
CASSQGTAGEETQYF	TGTGCCAGCAGCCAAGGTACAGCGGGGGAAGAGACCCAGTACTTC	TRBD2	TRBV4-2	TRBJ2-5	-
CASSPGQEGNTEAFF	TGTGCCAGCTCACCTGGACAGGAGGGCAACACTGAAGCTTTCTTT	TRBD1	TRBV18	TRBJ1-1	-
CAWTTSYTDTQYF	TGTGCCTGGACTACTTCCTACACAGATACGCAGTATTTT	-	TRBV30	TRBJ2-3	-
CASASEDDEKLFF	TGTGCCAGCGCCTCAGAAGATGATGAAAAACTGTTTTTT	-	TRBV2	TRBJ1-4	-
CATSEGGRSPLHF	TGTGCCACCAGTGAAGGGGGCAGGTCACCCCTCCACTTT	TRBD1	TRBV24-1	TRBJ1-6	-
CASSGVPTGELFF	TGTGCCAGCAGCGGGGTTCCTACCGGGGAGCTGTTTTTT	-	TRBV6-4	TRBJ2-2	-
CASSIDSGGRQPQHF	TGTGCCAGTAGTATAGATAGTGGGGGCCGTCAGCCCCAGCATTTT	-	TRBV19	TRBJ1-5	-
CASSQLAGAVGTGELFF	TGTGCCAGCAGCCAACTAGCGGGGGCCGTTGGCACCGGGGAGCTGTTTTTT	TRBD2	TRBV7-3	TRBJ2-2	-
CASSLERPGAAGELFF	TGTGCCAGCAGCTTAGAACGTCCGGGAGCCGCCGGGGAGCTGTTTTTT	-	TRBV7-2	TRBJ2-2	-
CASSQGTGGETEAFF	TGTGCCAGCAGTCAAGGGACAGGGGGCGAAACTGAAGCTTTCTTT	TRBD1	TRBV27	TRBJ1-1	few
CASAGGPYNEQFF	TGTGCCAGCGCAGGGGGCCCCTACAATGAGCAGTTCTTC	TRBD1	TRBV2	TRBJ2-1	-
CASSVLGTSGGSYNEQFF	TGTGCCAGCAGCGTATTGGGGACTAGCGGAGGCTCCTACAATGAGCAGTTCTTC	TRBD2	TRBV9	TRBJ2-1	few
CASRPGGQEDYGYTF	TGTGCCAGCAGGCCGGGCGGTCAGGAGGACTATGGCTACACCTTC	-	TRBV27	TRBJ1-2	-
CSVRQNNYGYTF	TGCAGCGTCCGCCAGAATAACTATGGCTACACCTTC	-	TRBV29-1	TRBJ1-2	-
CASTLGTSGSLYF	TGTGCCAGCACACTCGGGACTAGCGGATCTCTGTACTTC	TRBD2	TRBV11-2	TRBJ2-7	-
CASTNTLNTEAFF	TGTGCCAGCACCAACACCCTGAACACTGAAGCTTTCTTT	-	TRBV25-1	TRBJ1-1	-
CASSSTQNTEAFF	TGCGCCAGCAGCTCCACACAGAACACTGAAGCTTTCTTT	-	TRBV5-1	TRBJ1-1	-
CASSPSGGGLAGELFF	TGCGCCAGCAGCCCGTCGGGGGGGGGCCTCGCCGGGGAGCTGTTTTTT	TRBD2	TRBV4-1	TRBJ2-2	-
CASSLVGGGYTEAFF	TGTGCCAGCAGCTTAGTTGGGGGGGGGTACACTGAAGCTTTCTTT	-	TRBV7-2	TRBJ1-1	-
CASSIVSGNEAFF	TGTGCCAGTAGTATAGTGTCAGGAAATGAAGCTTTCTTT	-	TRBV19	TRBJ1-1	-
CASSRFPGIMNTEAFF	TGTGCCAGCAGTCGGTTCCCAGGGATTATGAACACTGAAGCTTTCTTT	-	TRBV6-6	TRBJ1-1	-
CASSPDSPSSYNEQFF	TGTGCCAGCAGTCCGGACTCGCCAAGCTCCTACAATGAGCAGTTCTTC	-	TRBV7-9	TRBJ2-1	once
CASRPTSAYEQYF	TGTGCCAGCAGACCAACTAGCGCCTACGAGCAGTACTTC	TRBD2	TRBV11-2	TRBJ2-7	-
CASRGRLGDTQYF	TGTGCCAGCAGGGGGAGACTAGGAGATACGCAGTATTTT	-	TRBV6-5	TRBJ2-3	-
CASRGLAGGSYEQYF	TGTGCCAGCAGAGGCCTAGCGGGGGGGAGCTACGAGCAGTACTTC	-	TRBV21-1	TRBJ2-7	-